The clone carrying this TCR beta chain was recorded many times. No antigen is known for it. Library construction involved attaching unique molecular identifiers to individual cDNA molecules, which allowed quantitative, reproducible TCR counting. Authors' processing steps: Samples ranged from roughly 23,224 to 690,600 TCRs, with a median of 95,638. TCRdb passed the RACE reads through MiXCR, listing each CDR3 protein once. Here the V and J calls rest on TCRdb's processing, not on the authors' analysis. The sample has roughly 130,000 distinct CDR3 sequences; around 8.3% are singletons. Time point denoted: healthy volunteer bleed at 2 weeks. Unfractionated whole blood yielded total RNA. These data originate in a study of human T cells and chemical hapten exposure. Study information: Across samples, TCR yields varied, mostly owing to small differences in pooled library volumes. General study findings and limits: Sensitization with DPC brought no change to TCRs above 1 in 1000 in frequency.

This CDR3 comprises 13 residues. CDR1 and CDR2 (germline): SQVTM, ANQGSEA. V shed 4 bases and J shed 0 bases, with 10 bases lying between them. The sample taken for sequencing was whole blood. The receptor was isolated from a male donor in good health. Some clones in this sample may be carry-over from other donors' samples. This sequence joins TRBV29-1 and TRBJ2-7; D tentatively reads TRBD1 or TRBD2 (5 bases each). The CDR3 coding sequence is TGCAGCGTTGGGGCAGGGAGCTCCTACGAGCAGTACTTC. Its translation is CSVGAGSSYEQYF.